This T cell receptor beta chain was recorded in a study of cytomegalovirus exposure and HLA in healthy donors. The protocol was immunoSEQ multiplex PCR, while the TCRdb copy is restricted to in-frame clones and leaves out a portion. The repertoire has fewer than 150,000 clones, roughly 88% of them found once; the top ten carry approximately 8.5%. This CDR3 spans 16 amino acids. The trim removed 1 base at V and 0 bases at J, leaving 5 bases unmatched. Germline CDR1 SGHDT, CDR2 YYEEEE. The sequence came from a woman under 30 in good health and CMV-seropositive. The gene calls are TRBV5-6 and TRBJ1-1; TRBD1 aligns across 8 bases. Sequenced material: PBMCs. Here the CDR3 reads CASSLYAGGLNTEAFF. CDR3 nucleotide sequence: TGTGCCAGCAGCTTGTACGCAGGGGGCTTGAACACTGAAGCTTTCTTT. Full variable domain (rest looked up from reference TRBV5-6 and TRBJ1-1): DAGVTQSPTHLIKTRGQQVTLRCSPKSGHDTVSWYQQALGQGPQFIFQYYEEEERQRGNFPDRFSGHQFPNYSSELNVNALLLGDSALYLCASSLYAGGLNTEAFFGQGTRLTVV.